The 25 T cell receptor beta chains listed next were all sequenced from one sample in a study of shared clonotypes between healthy human individuals. TCRdb keeps only in-frame clones here, not all; method: immunoSEQ multiplex PCR. In the table there are some 2 million clones, approximately 95% of which are singletons. Naive-designated CD8 cells lacked CD45RO, were positively enriched for CCR7, and omitted terminally differentiated effector memory CD45RA+ cells. Input material: naive CD8+ T cells sorted from blood. These receptor sequences come from a man aged 18 to 29 in good health.

The chain employs TRBV30 and TRBJ1-4, with unresolved D. The CDR3 sequence is 20 residues long. CDR1 is GTSNPN and CDR2 is SVGIG in the germline V gene (reference sequence). V was shortened by 1 base and J by 2 bases, with 26 bases between the two germline ends. CDR3 residues: CAWSDLVRERPAETNEKLFF. In DNA, the CDR3 is TGTGCCTGGAGTGACTTAGTAAGAGAAAGACCCGCCGAGACTAATGAAAAACTGTTTTTT.

V gene TRBV27 combines with J gene TRBJ2-7, with D perhaps being TRBD1 or TRBD2 (5 bases each). Germline V lookup: CDR1 MNHEY, CDR2 SMNVEV (reference sequence). The CDR3 is 16 amino acids. V was pared by 0 bases and J by 3 bases, with 15 bases between. CDR3 loop: CASSLSFGAKYYEQYF. DNA of the CDR3: TGTGCCAGCAGTTTATCTTTCGGGGCTAAATACTACGAGCAGTACTTC.

The chain has TRBV4-3 and TRBJ1-2; D is uncertain. V lost 0 bases to trimming and J lost 3 bases, with 11 bases between them. CDR1 is LGHNA, CDR2 YSLEER, per germline. CDR3 size: 15 residues. CDR3 DNA: TGCGCCAGCAGCCAAGACTACCAGGTCCACTATGGCTACACCTTC. Residues: CASSQDYQVHYGYTF.

The chain recombines TRBV7-8 with TRBJ2-7; D is perhaps TRBD2 (6 bases). Trimming took 0 bases from V and 1 from J, leaving 13 bases between them. The CDR3 spans 16 residues. Germline V gene sequence: CDR1 SGHVS, CDR2 FQNEAQ. The CDR3 loop reads CASSLAPEGKSYEQYF. The DNA for the CDR3 is TGTGCCAGCAGCTTAGCGCCGGAGGGGAAATCCTACGAGCAGTACTTC.

The gene calls are TRBV5-1 and TRBJ2-7, with 9 bases aligning to TRBD1. With 4 bases clipped from V and 0 bases from J, the junction kept 14 bases outside the gene matches. CDR1 is SGHRS and CDR2 is YFSETQ in the germline V gene. The CDR3 is made up of 18 amino acids. CDR3 in amino acids: CASSPGQGPLVRSYEQYF. In DNA form, the CDR3 reads TGCGCCAGCAGCCCGGGACAGGGCCCCCTCGTACGCTCCTACGAGCAGTACTTC. The full variable domain, its missing parts supplied by reference TRBV5-1 and TRBJ2-7, is KAGVTQTPRYLIKTRGQQVTLSCSPISGHRSVSWYQQTPGQGLQFLFEYFSETQRNKGNFPGRFSGRQFSNSRSEMNVSTLELGDSALYLCASSPGQGPLVRSYEQYFGPGTRLTVT.

A few counts support this clone. The sample has other DNA sequences that encode this CDR3 too. The CDR3 DNA follows: TGCGCCAGCAGCTTGGCCGGGGGGCCCTACGAGCAGTACTTC. Encoded protein: CASSLAGGPYEQYF. The chain uses TRBV5-1 and TRBJ2-7; maybe TRBD2 (7 bases). CDR3 size: 14 residues. V lost 0 bases, J lost 2 bases, and 9 bases lay in between. The germline V gene has CDR1 SGHRS and CDR2 YFSETQ.

The rearrangement uses TRBV5-6 and TRBJ2-7; the match to TRBD1 covers 7 bases. Germline values: CDR1 SGHDT, CDR2 YYEEEE. J lost 3 bases, V lost 5 bases, and 8 bases had no gene match. The CDR3 is 14 amino acids. The CDR3 loop reads CASRPTGIGYEQYF. CDR3 DNA sequence: TGTGCCAGCAGACCGACAGGGATCGGCTACGAGCAGTACTTC.

The chain joins TRBV7-9 to TRBJ2-7, with D maybe TRBD1 (6 bases). The CDR3 covers 14 residues. CDR1 and CDR2 from the germline V gene are SEHNR and FQNEAQ (reference sequence). V was clipped by 7 bases and J by 2 bases, with 15 bases between them. CDR3 DNA: TGTGCCAGCACCAGGATGGACAGTCCCTACGAGCAGTACTTC. Its protein is CASTRMDSPYEQYF.

Turning to this clone: This specimen includes other DNA sequences encoding the same CDR3. This rearrangement joins TRBV5-6 to TRBJ2-7; D call uncertain. This CDR3 is built from 11 residues. Germline values: CDR1 SGHDT, CDR2 YYEEEE. Trimming shortened V by 1 base and J by 4 bases, and 3 bases separated the two germline ends. The CDR3 region has the DNA TGTGCCAGCAGCTTGCCTTACGAGCAGTACTTC. Translation gives CASSLPYEQYF.

This chain connects TRBV5-1 to TRBJ2-1; 7 bases fit TRBD2. The CDR3 covers 15 residues. The V and J ends lost 0 bases and 5 bases, in that order; junction bases with no gene match: 5. Germline CDR1 SGHRS, CDR2 YFSETQ. CDR3 nucleotides: TGCGCCAGCAGCTTGGCGCTAGCGGACCACAATGAGCAGTTCTTC. It codes for CASSLALADHNEQFF.

The chain's CDR3 is CASSQDVRGTDTQYF. The CDR3 DNA reads as TGTGCCAGCAGTCAGGACGTGAGGGGCACAGATACGCAGTATTTT. This sequence joins TRBV6-5 and TRBJ2-3, with D possibly being TRBD2 (5 bases). From germline, CDR1 is MNHEY and CDR2 SVGAGI. Trimming removed 5 bases from V and 1 base from J, with 13 bases in between. This CDR3 is built from 15 residues.

The chain combines TRBV27 with TRBJ1-2; D uncertain. Germline CDR1 reads MNHEY; CDR2 reads SMNVEV (reference sequence). V shed 1 base and J shed 4 bases, with 16 bases lying between them. This CDR3 spans 16 amino acids. CDR3 DNA: TGTGCCAGCAGTTTATTGGCGCCCTCAGGAACCTATGGCTACACCTTC. This sequence encodes CASSLLAPSGTYGYTF.

The chain joins TRBV30 to TRBJ2-7; no firm D call. The V end was cut by 1 base, the J end by 1 base, with 8 bases between. This CDR3 region has 13 residues. The germline V gene has CDR1 GTSNPN and CDR2 SVGIG (reference sequence). The DNA for the CDR3 is TGTGCCTGGAGTGGGACGGCTTCCTACGAGCAGTACTTC. Translation gives CAWSGTASYEQYF. Supplemented by reference TRBV30 and TRBJ2-7, the full variable domain reads SQTIHQWPATLVQPVGSPLSLECTVEGTSNPNLYWYRQAAGRGLQLLFYSVGIGQISSEVPQNLSASRPQDRQFILSSKKLLLSDSGFYLCAWSGTASYEQYFGPGTRLTVT.

The V gene is TRBV2, the J gene TRBJ2-5; 10 nucleotides line up with TRBD2. The V segment lost 7 bases and the J segment 5 bases; nucleotides outside the gene matches: 10. Germline CDR1 SNHLY, CDR2 FYNNEI. The length of the CDR3 is 15 residues. The DNA for the CDR3 is TGTGCCAGCAAGCGGGAGGGCATCCCCGGGGAGACCCAGTACTTC. As protein: CASKREGIPGETQYF.

The chain combines TRBV27 with TRBJ2-7; 11 bases match TRBD2. The CDR3 is 17 amino acids. The trim removed 1 base at V and 6 bases at J, leaving 11 bases unmatched. The germline CDR1 and CDR2 sequences are MNHEY and SMNVEV (reference sequence). This chain's CDR3 is CASSLYPLTSGKIEQYF. The CDR3 region has the DNA TGTGCCAGCAGTTTATACCCCCTGACTAGCGGGAAAATCGAGCAGTACTTC.

The CDR3 here is CASSYSLRQGAGEQYF. The CDR3 region has the DNA TGTGCCAGCAGTTACTCCCTGAGACAGGGGGCGGGCGAGCAGTACTTC. This chain uses TRBV6-5 with TRBJ2-7; 10 nucleotides align to TRBD1. With V trimmed by 0 bases and J by 6 bases, 8 bases remained unmatched. The length of the CDR3 is 16 residues. Germline-derived CDR1 and CDR2 are MNHEY and SVGAGI.

A note on this clone: Other DNA variants within this sample encode the same CDR3. The chain joins TRBV4-1 to TRBJ2-5; no clear D gene. CDR1 MGHRA and CDR2 YSYEKL come from the germline V gene. The V and J ends lost 1 base and 2 bases respectively, with 8 bases between them. The CDR3 is made up of 14 amino acids. CDR3 in amino acids: CASSQGDIQETQYF. The CDR3 coding sequence is TGCGCCAGCAGCCAAGGTGACATACAAGAGACCCAGTACTTC.

This chain uses TRBV6-5 with TRBJ2-1; the D is unclear. This CDR3 is built from 16 residues. Germline V gene sequence: CDR1 MNHEY, CDR2 SVGAGI. With 0 bases removed from V and 0 bases from J, the gap between germline ends came to 9 bases. The chain's CDR3 is CASSYSGAVSYNEQFF. CDR3 bases: TGTGCCAGCAGTTACTCGGGTGCCGTCTCCTACAATGAGCAGTTCTTC.

J is TRBJ2-7 and V is TRBV27; TRBD1 agrees at 7 bases. Germline-derived CDR1 and CDR2 are MNHEY and SMNVEV (reference sequence). The V and J ends lost 0 bases and 5 bases, in that order; junction bases with no gene match: 7. CDR3 size: 15 residues. DNA of the CDR3: TGTGCCAGCAGTTTATCTACAGGGGTATTCGACGAGCAGTACTTC. Translation gives CASSLSTGVFDEQYF.

The CDR3 spells CASSESGGSSYEQYF. CDR3 DNA sequence: TGCGCCAGCAGTGAGTCGGGGGGAAGCTCCTACGAGCAGTACTTC. V is TRBV10-1 and J is TRBJ2-7, with D possibly being TRBD2 (6 bases). Germline CDR1 WNHNN, CDR2 SYGVQD (reference sequence). CDR3 size: 15 residues. V lost 0 bases and J lost 0, with 9 bases in between.

The chain recombines TRBV2 with TRBJ2-2, with TRBD2 matching 12 bases. V was clipped by 6 bases and J by 0 bases; unmatched bases: 14. The CDR3 spans 20 residues. Germline values: CDR1 SNHLY, CDR2 FYNNEI. The CDR3 loop reads CASRKSELAGGGTNTGELFF. Written as DNA, the CDR3 is TGTGCCAGCAGAAAAAGCGAACTAGCGGGAGGCGGAACGAACACCGGGGAGCTGTTTTTT.

Here the CDR3 reads CSVEVGQGTATNEKLFF. In DNA form, the CDR3 reads TGCAGCGTTGAAGTTGGGCAGGGCACAGCAACTAATGAAAAACTGTTTTTT. The rearrangement links TRBV29-1 to TRBJ1-4, with a weak D call TRBD1 (5 bases). With 1 base removed from V and 0 bases from J, the gap between germline ends came to 15 bases. The CDR3 extends over 17 amino acids. CDR1 is SQVTM, CDR2 ANQGSEA, per germline. Based on the CDR3 plus reference TRBV29-1 and TRBJ1-4, the full variable domain is SAVISQKPSRDICQRGTSLTIQCQVDSQVTMMFWYRQQPGQSLTLIATANQGSEATYESGFVIDKFPISRPNLTFSTLTVSNMSPEDSSIYLCSVEVGQGTATNEKLFFGSGTQLSVL.

The chain joins TRBV5-6 to TRBJ1-5, with 9 nucleotides matching TRBD1. Looked up from germline, CDR1 is SGHDT and CDR2 is YYEEEE. CDR3 length: 16 amino acids. Unmatched junction bases numbered 6, after V lost 1 base and J lost 4 bases. In DNA form, the CDR3 reads TGTGCCAGCAGCTTGCGTTTTGGACAGGGGAATCAGCCCCAGCATTTT. Amino acids: CASSLRFGQGNQPQHF.

The gene calls are TRBV27 and TRBJ2-2; D gene ambiguous. Trimming shortened V by 1 base and J by 0 bases, and 12 bases separated the two germline ends. Germline V gene data show CDR1 as MNHEY and CDR2 as SMNVEV (reference sequence). CDR3 length: 17 amino acids. In DNA form, the CDR3 reads TGTGCCAGCAGTTTATTGGTGGAGACGGCGAACACCGGGGAGCTGTTTTTT. Amino acid sequence: CASSLLVETANTGELFF.

V usage is TRBV27 and J usage is TRBJ2-1; D gene uncertain. V dropped 6 bases and J dropped 10 bases, with 13 bases sitting between them. This CDR3 is 12 amino acids long. Germline CDR1 reads MNHEY; CDR2 reads SMNVEV (reference sequence). This CDR3 is CASSPGQMEQFF. The CDR3 DNA reads as TGTGCCAGCAGCCCCGGGCAAATGGAGCAGTTCTTC.